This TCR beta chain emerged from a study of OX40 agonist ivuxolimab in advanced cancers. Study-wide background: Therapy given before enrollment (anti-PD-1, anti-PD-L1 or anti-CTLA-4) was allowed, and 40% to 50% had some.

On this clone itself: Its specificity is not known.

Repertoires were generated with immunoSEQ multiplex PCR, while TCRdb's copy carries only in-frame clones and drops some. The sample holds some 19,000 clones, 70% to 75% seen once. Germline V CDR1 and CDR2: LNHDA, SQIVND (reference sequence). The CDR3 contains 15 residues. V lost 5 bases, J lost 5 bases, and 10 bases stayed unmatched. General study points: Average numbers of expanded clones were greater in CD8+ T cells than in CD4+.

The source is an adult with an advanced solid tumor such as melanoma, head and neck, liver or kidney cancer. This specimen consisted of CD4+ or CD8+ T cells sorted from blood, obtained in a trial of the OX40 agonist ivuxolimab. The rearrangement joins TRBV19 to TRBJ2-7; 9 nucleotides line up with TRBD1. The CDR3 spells CASSATGTGSNEQYF. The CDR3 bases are TGTGCCAGTAGTGCGACCGGGACAGGGTCTAACGAGCAGTACTTC.